This TCR beta chain was documented in a study of cytotoxic CD8 clonotypes in ibrutinib-treated CLL. Study-wide context: By median roughly 65 months, approximately 12 had progressed and around 14 stayed remitted; responses had been 2 complete and roughly 25 partial. General study findings and limits: Clonality went up at ibrutinib response and then declined back toward baseline at progression. Public clonotypes, found uncommonly, either contracted or stayed stable on treatment.

As regards this clone: Its specificity is not known.

Measured with immunoSEQ multiplex PCR; TCRdb has only the in-frame clones, and not every one. Of approximately 100,000 clones listed, almost 80% are singletons. The CDR3 is made up of 14 amino acids. V was cut by 4 bases and J by 5 bases, with 15 bases left in between. In germline, CDR1 is SGHRS, CDR2 YFSETQ. Cryopreserved PBMCs were the source of 1.5 to 2.5 micrograms of genomic DNA, which went to TCR beta libraries. The sequencing used PBMCs, collected after 12 months of ibrutinib treatment. This sequence joins TRBV5-1 and TRBJ1-2; the D is unclear. The clonotype was recovered from a human donor with chronic lymphocytic leukemia. CDR3 sequence (DNA): TGCGCCAGCAGCCCCAGGCCGGGTTCTTATGGCTACACCTTC. This sequence encodes CASSPRPGSYGYTF.